A single sample is the source of the 3 T cell receptor beta chains below, sequenced in a study of T cell clonotyping in hematopoietic cell transplantation. Here immunoSEQ multiplex PCR was the method, and the copy in TCRdb shows in-frame clones only, minus some. The sample holds approximately 11,000 clones; roughly 90% are singletons and the top ten take about an eighth. As for time point: recipient sample about 28 days before transplant, after cytoreduction. The specimen was peripheral blood mononuclear cells, collected before stem cell transplant. These receptors were obtained from a woman in her forties with acute myeloid leukemia. Some clones in this sample may be carry-over from other donors' samples.

The V and J genes are TRBV27 and TRBJ2-5, with 13 bases fitting TRBD2. Germline V gene lookup returns CDR1 MNHEY and CDR2 SMNVEV (reference sequence). CDR3 length: 14 amino acids. V dropped 6 bases and J dropped 4; count of bases not matched to a gene: 2. The CDR3 DNA reads TGTGCCAGCAGAGGACTAGCGGGAGTAGAGACCCAGTACTTC. Translated, it gives CASRGLAGVETQYF.

The chain joins TRBV25-1 to TRBJ2-2; a possible D gene is TRBD1 (5 bases). The CDR3 is made up of 14 amino acids. The V gene lost 6 bases and the J gene lost 11 bases, with 19 bases spanning the gap. Germline loops: CDR1 MGHDK, CDR2 SYGVNS. The CDR3 coding sequence is TGTGCCAGCAGGCCTTCGTCGACAGCGCGAGAGCTGTTTTTT. It is translated as CASRPSSTARELFF.

The chain uses TRBV5-8 and TRBJ2-7, with 10 bases that match TRBD1. This CDR3 comprises 14 residues. CDR1 and CDR2 from the germline V gene are SGHTS and YDEGEE. The V gene end was trimmed by 4 bases and the J gene end by 4 bases; junction bases not matched to a gene: 5. CDR3 DNA sequence: TGTGCCAGCAGCACTGACAGGGGGCCGTACGAGCAGTACTTC. It encodes CASSTDRGPYEQYF.